One and the same sample provided the 16 T cell receptor beta chains below, sequenced in a study of control samples from healthy donors and cancer patients. Assay: immunoSEQ multiplex PCR; the TCRdb copy retains only in-frame clones and omits some. The table records approximately 120,000 clones, about nine tenths of them present only once. The sample consisted of blood. These receptors were taken from a human donor in good health. The donor label of this sample is uncertain.

The rearrangement uses TRBV9 and TRBJ2-5; 9 positions match TRBD1. Germline V gives CDR1 SGDLS, CDR2 YYNGEE. This CDR3 spans 15 amino acids. V gave up 2 bases and J gave up 4 bases; unmatched junction bases: 6. The DNA for the CDR3 is TGTGCCAGCAGCGTGAGCGGACAGGGGAGAGAGACCCAGTACTTC. This sequence encodes CASSVSGQGRETQYF.

The genes are TRBV2 and TRBJ2-3; 8 positions agree with TRBD2. This CDR3 spans 17 amino acids. V lost 3 bases, J lost 0 bases, and 8 bases stayed unmatched. Germline values: CDR1 SNHLY, CDR2 FYNNEI. The CDR3 sequence is CASSEFGGGSSTDTQYF. CDR3 coding DNA: TGTGCCAGCAGTGAGTTCGGCGGGGGGTCTAGCACAGATACGCAGTATTTT.

The gene calls are TRBV27 and TRBJ2-1; TRBD2 agrees at 10 bases. The CDR3 length is 14 residues. J was trimmed by 8 bases and V by 3 bases; bases with no gene match: 4. Germline values: CDR1 MNHEY, CDR2 SMNVEV (reference sequence). CDR3 in amino acids: CASSFSGGNYEQFF. For the CDR3, the DNA is TGTGCCAGCAGTTTTAGCGGGGGGAACTATGAGCAGTTCTTC.

This clone came up once. The chain is built from TRBV27 and TRBJ2-7, with 8 bases aligning to TRBD1. Germline CDR1 is MNHEY and CDR2 is SMNVEV (reference sequence). The V segment lost 0 bases and the J segment 2 bases; nucleotides outside the gene matches: 9. The CDR3 covers 17 residues. The chain's CDR3 is CASSLSGQGLDTYEQYF. The CDR3 DNA sequence: TGTGCCAGCAGTTTATCCGGACAGGGATTAGACACCTACGAGCAGTACTTC.

This chain uses TRBV19 with TRBJ1-1; D possibly corresponds to TRBD1 (5 bases). Per germline, CDR1 LNHDA and CDR2 SQIVND (reference sequence). Trimming removed 11 bases from V and 0 bases from J, with 19 bases in between. The CDR3 loop spans 15 amino acids. The CDR3 protein is CACRVLGTLNTEAFF. DNA for the CDR3: TGTGCCTGTCGAGTTCTCGGGACTCTGAACACTGAAGCTTTCTTT. The full variable domain, with the rest looked up from reference TRBV19 and TRBJ1-1, is DGGITQSPKYLFRKEGQNVTLSCEQNLNHDAMYWYRQDPGQGLRLIYYSQIVNDFQKGDIAEGYSVSREKKESFPLTVTSAQKNPTAFYLCACRVLGTLNTEAFFGQGTRLTVV.

The chain couples TRBV5-1 to TRBJ2-7; maybe TRBD1 (5 bases). V lost 4 bases to trimming and J lost 2 bases, with 10 bases between them. This CDR3 contains 13 residues. The germline CDR1 and CDR2 sequences are SGHRS and YFSETQ. DNA for the CDR3: TGCGCCAGCAGCCCCGACAGTGCCTACGAGCAGTACTTC. Translation: CASSPDSAYEQYF.

The sample holds one count of this clone. The chain is built from TRBV27 and TRBJ2-3; D gene uncertain. Looked up from germline, CDR1 is MNHEY and CDR2 is SMNVEV (reference sequence). The CDR3 consists of 14 residues. The V end was cut by 6 bases, the J end by 0 bases, with 10 bases between. The CDR3 spells CASRVDPSTDTQYF. The CDR3 DNA follows: TGTGCCAGCAGGGTGGACCCTAGCACAGATACGCAGTATTTT.

The gene calls are TRBV18 and TRBJ1-1; 7 positions agree with TRBD1. The junction had 11 bases not matched to a gene; V was cut back by 5 bases and J by 8 bases. Germline CDR1 KGHSH, CDR2 LQKENI. The CDR3 runs 14 residues. CDR3 coding DNA: TGTGCCAGCTCAGCCTACAGGGGAGACCCCGAAGCTTTCTTT. Amino acid sequence: CASSAYRGDPEAFF.

This chain joins TRBV6-1 and TRBJ2-1; D not certain. This CDR3 region has 11 residues. Germline-derived CDR1 and CDR2 are MNHNS and SASEGT. With 2 bases removed from V and 8 bases from J, the gap between germline ends came to 4 bases. DNA of the CDR3: TGTGCCAGCAGTGAACGGCATGAGCAGTTCTTC. Translated, it gives CASSERHEQFF.

V usage is TRBV6-6 and J usage is TRBJ1-2; D is possibly TRBD1 (6 bases). Germline loops: CDR1 MNHNY, CDR2 SVGAGI (reference sequence). The length of the CDR3 is 15 residues. Trimming took off 6 bases at V and 6 bases at J, with 20 bases between the two ends. In nucleotides, the CDR3 is TGTGCCAGCAGCATTGGACAGACAGGAAAAGATGGCTACACCTTC. It encodes CASSIGQTGKDGYTF.

This clone has more than one count but fewer than ten. The V call is TRBV2, the J call TRBJ2-1; 12 bases line up with TRBD2. This CDR3 has 17 amino acids. Germline CDR1 reads SNHLY; CDR2 reads FYNNEI. The V gene end was trimmed by 5 bases and the J gene end by 0 bases; junction bases not matched to a gene: 5. CDR3 region: CASSWTSGTLSYNEQFF. The CDR3 DNA sequence: TGTGCCAGCAGTTGGACTAGCGGGACACTCTCCTACAATGAGCAGTTCTTC.

The chain recombines TRBV2 with TRBJ2-3; D uncertain. The CDR3 contains 12 residues. In germline, CDR1 is SNHLY, CDR2 FYNNEI. V lost 7 bases to trimming and J lost 2 bases, with 7 bases between them. This CDR3 is CASKDYTDTQYF. DNA of the CDR3: TGTGCCAGCAAGGATTACACAGATACGCAGTATTTT. Full variable domain (missing parts from reference TRBV2 and TRBJ2-3): EPEVTQTPSHQVTQMGQEVILRCVPISNHLYFYWYRQILGQKVEFLVSFYNNEISEKSEIFDDQFSVERPDGSNFTLKIRSTKLEDSAMYFCASKDYTDTQYFGPGTRLTVL.

The V and J genes are TRBV5-1 and TRBJ2-7, with D uncertain. The CDR3 spans 12 residues. V lost 3 bases to trimming and J lost 0 bases, with 4 bases between them. Looked up from germline, CDR1 is SGHRS and CDR2 is YFSETQ. Here the CDR3 reads CASSSYSYEQYF. DNA for the CDR3: TGCGCCAGCAGCTCTTACTCCTACGAGCAGTACTTC.

This clone has just one count. V usage is TRBV27 and J usage is TRBJ1-6, with D unresolved. CDR3 length equals 16 residues. Trimming removed 0 bases at V and 9 bases at J, with 15 bases between. Germline V gene sequence: CDR1 MNHEY, CDR2 SMNVEV (reference sequence). CDR3 in amino acids: CASSLSASLPLSPLHF. The CDR3 DNA is TGTGCCAGCAGTTTATCAGCCTCCCTCCCGCTTTCACCCCTCCACTTT.

The rearrangement links TRBV4-2 to TRBJ1-2, with D possibly matching TRBD1 (6 bases). Germline assignment: CDR1 LGHNA and CDR2 YNFKEQ. The CDR3 runs to 17 residues. V shed 0 bases and J shed 4 bases, with 18 bases lying between them. The CDR3 reads CASSQEGQVRGGYGYTF. DNA for the CDR3: TGTGCCAGCAGCCAAGAGGGGCAGGTTCGAGGGGGCTATGGCTACACCTTC.

The chain recombines TRBV5-1 with TRBJ2-7; TRBD1 aligns across 9 bases. The CDR3 is made up of 15 amino acids. The V gene's germline CDR1 is SGHRS and CDR2 YFSETQ. J gave up 2 bases and V 2 bases, and 5 bases lay outside the gene matches. The CDR3: CASSFLGTGTYEQYF. The CDR3 nucleotides are TGCGCCAGCAGCTTCCTCGGGACAGGGACCTACGAGCAGTACTTC.